The 18 T cell receptor beta chains reported below all come from one sample, sequenced in a study of monozygotic twins with inflammatory bowel disease. From its re-call of the 5' RACE reads, TCRdb lists each CDR3 protein once, without DNA. This sample contains roughly 330,000 distinct CDR3 sequences. Sequenced material: blood. The receptors were gathered from a human donor with ulcerative colitis or Crohn's disease, or a healthy co-twin of an affected twin (not recorded which).

The CDR3 protein is CASSNRGSVTIYF. This chain links TRBV7-9 with TRBJ1-3; without DNA, the TCRdb call of TRBD1 cannot be checked. The CDR3 loop spans 13 amino acids. Germline V lookup: CDR1 SEHNR, CDR2 FQNEAQ (reference sequence).

The chain recombines TRBV14 with TRBJ2-3; TCRdb returns TRBD1, unconfirmable since there is no DNA. Germline V lookup: CDR1 SGHDN, CDR2 FVKESK. The CDR3 consists of 16 residues. CDR3 in amino acids: CASSQDSGANTDTQYF.

This sequence joins TRBV5-1 and TRBJ1-1; TCRdb's D gene call, TRBD1, goes unchecked for lack of DNA. Germline V CDR1 and CDR2: SGHRS, YFSETQ. The CDR3 is 14 residues long. CDR3 sequence: CASSADSMNTEAFF.

The chain links TRBV11-2 to TRBJ2-1; checking the TCRdb D call of TRBD1 is not possible without DNA. The germline V gene encodes CDR1 SGHAT and CDR2 FQNNGV. The length of the CDR3 is 17 residues. This CDR3 is CASSLVWGAGSYNEQFF.

The chain is built from TRBV20-1 and TRBJ2-1. Per the germline V gene, CDR1 is DFQATT and CDR2 is SNEGSKA (reference sequence). The CDR3 extends over 16 amino acids. This CDR3 reads CSARDLKRGPYNEQFF.

The chain is built from TRBV4-3 and TRBJ2-6; TCRdb's D gene call, TRBD1, goes unchecked for lack of DNA. From germline, CDR1 is LGHNA and CDR2 YSLEER. The length of the CDR3 is 16 residues. CDR3 region: CASSQAGETGANVLTF.

This rearrangement joins TRBV19 to TRBJ2-3. The germline CDR1 and CDR2 sequences are LNHDA and SQIVND (reference sequence). The CDR3 runs 13 residues. The CDR3: CASSITGSDTQYF.

The rearrangement uses TRBV5-5 and TRBJ2-7; TCRdb's D gene call, TRBD1, goes unchecked for lack of DNA. The CDR3 has 13 residues. Germline V gene data show CDR1 as SGHKS and CDR2 as YYEKEE (reference sequence). The CDR3 is CASSFRAGDNWYF.

The genes are TRBV29-1 and TRBJ1-2. Germline assignment: CDR1 SQVTM and CDR2 ANQGSEA. The CDR3 extends over 11 amino acids. CDR3 sequence: CSVWGGNGYTF.

This chain's CDR3 is CASSDLATRDTQYF. The genes are TRBV5-1 and TRBJ2-3; lacking DNA, the TRBD2 call made by TCRdb goes unchecked. The CDR3 is made up of 14 amino acids. Germline lookup yields CDR1 SGHRS and CDR2 YFSETQ.

V gene TRBV12-3 or TRBV12-4 combines with J gene TRBJ1-5; TCRdb calls TRBD1, which cannot be checked without DNA. The CDR3 sequence is 14 residues long. The CDR3 loop is CASTLGPGAQPQHF.

The genes are TRBV7-8 and TRBJ1-2; the D call of TRBD1 rests on TCRdb alone, since no DNA is present to check it. CDR3 length: 15 amino acids. The V gene's germline CDR1 is SGHVS and CDR2 FQNEAQ. CDR3: CASSPRTGFNYGYTF.

V gene TRBV18 combines with J gene TRBJ2-7; without DNA, the TCRdb call of TRBD1 cannot be checked. The CDR3 length is 14 residues. The V gene's germline CDR1 is KGHSH and CDR2 LQKENI. CDR3 in amino acids: CASSIEHGAYEQYF.

V is TRBV29-1 and J is TRBJ2-7. The CDR3 covers 12 residues. Germline-derived CDR1 and CDR2 are SQVTM and ANQGSEA. CDR3 sequence reads: CSVGVLGYEQYF.

The chain carries TRBV4-2 and TRBJ2-7; the D call of TRBD2 rests on TCRdb alone, since no DNA is present to check it. Germline CDR1 is LGHNA and CDR2 is YNFKEQ. The CDR3 is 14 amino acids. CDR3 loop: CASSQGASGEEQYF.

V usage is TRBV10-2 and J usage is TRBJ2-7; the TRBD1 assignment by TCRdb is unverifiable without DNA. This CDR3 is 14 amino acids long. CDR1 and CDR2 from the germline V gene are WSHSY and SAAADI. CDR3 in amino acids: CASRETGVLTGQYF.

J is TRBJ1-1 and V is TRBV13; the D gene TCRdb calls, TRBD1, cannot be checked with no DNA. The CDR3 length is 14 residues. CDR1 PRHDT and CDR2 FYEKMQ come from the germline V gene (reference sequence). The CDR3 protein is CASSTRGTNTEAFF.

The rearrangement uses TRBV11-2 and TRBJ2-7; the TRBD2 assignment by TCRdb is unverifiable without DNA. Germline CDR1 SGHAT, CDR2 FQNNGV. The CDR3 totals 15 residues. The CDR3: CASSLDPSANYEQYF.